There are many counts of the clone carrying this TCR beta chain. V dropped 5 bases and J dropped 6 bases, with 20 bases sitting between them. The germline gives CDR1 MDHEN, CDR2 SYDVKM. The CDR3 spans 16 residues. The time point denotes: newly diagnosed GD, antithyroid drugs for less than 3 months. Preparation of the TCR library used RNA extracted from PBMCs. Libraries of TCR beta came from iRepertoire HTBI primers plus Arm-PCR of CDR3 regions. Authors' processing steps: Gene usage covered approximately 60 TRBV and around 15 TRBJ segments. TCRdb processed the multiplex PCR reads anew with MiXCR; each CDR3 protein has one entry. The V and J calls shown here were made by TCRdb, not taken from the authors' results. The table shows roughly 350,000 distinct CDR3 sequences, with about a sixth occurring only once. This entry is derived from a study of regulatory T cells in long-lasting Graves disease. The data were also submitted as part of a second study, on T cells in Graves' hyperthyroidism and ophthalmopathy.

The sample in question was peripheral blood mononuclear cells (PBMCs), obtained at new diagnosis, from a patient treated with antithyroid drugs. The TCR sequence derives from a young woman with Graves disease. This sequence joins TRBV28 and TRBJ1-5, with D unclear. The CDR3 DNA follows: TGTGCCAGCAGTGATTTGAGTCTGTTTAGTCCTCAGCCCCAGCATTTT. Amino acids: CASSDLSLFSPQPQHF.